Presented here are 19 T cell receptor beta chains from one specimen sequenced in a study of blood T cell repertoires in COVID-19. TCRdb's table, derived via immunoSEQ multiplex PCR, lists solely in-frame clones and lacks some. The table records about 200,000 clones, 89% of them present only once. Specimen: peripheral blood. The origin of the receptors is a man aged 60 to 75 who had recovered from COVID-19.

The chain carries TRBV6-5 and TRBJ1-4; 7 bases are a match to TRBD1. The CDR3 spans 15 residues. J lost 0 bases, V lost 6 bases, and 4 bases had no gene match. CDR1 MNHEY and CDR2 SVGAGI come from the germline V gene. The DNA of the CDR3 is TGTGCCAGCAGACGCGACAGGGCAACTAATGAAAAACTGTTTTTT. Encoded protein: CASRRDRATNEKLFF.

The V call is TRBV2, the J call TRBJ1-5; maybe TRBD1 (6 bases). Germline V gene sequence: CDR1 SNHLY, CDR2 FYNNEI. The V gene lost 6 bases and the J gene lost 9 bases, with 15 bases spanning the gap. This CDR3 has 13 residues. The CDR3 bases are TGTGCCAGCAGCGAAATTCAACAGGGGCCCCAGCATTTT. It specifies CASSEIQQGPQHF.

The chain uses TRBV6-5 and TRBJ1-2; the D gene is possibly TRBD1 (6 bases). This CDR3 has 13 amino acids. V shed 6 bases and J shed 7 bases, with 15 bases lying between them. Germline V gives CDR1 MNHEY, CDR2 SVGAGI. CDR3 in DNA: TGTGCCAGCAGGATACCAGGGGAGCCTGGCTACACCTTC. Its protein product is CASRIPGEPGYTF.

The genes are TRBV11-3 and TRBJ2-1; TRBD2 matches 9 bases. This CDR3 is 16 amino acids long. Germline V gene data show CDR1 as SGHNT and CDR2 as YENEEA. J was trimmed by 3 bases and V by 5 bases; bases with no gene match: 8. The CDR3 nucleotides are TGTGCCAGCAGCATGTCGACTAGCGGATTCTACAATGAGCAGTTCTTC. This sequence encodes CASSMSTSGFYNEQFF.

This clone is a singleton in its sample. The V gene is TRBV5-1, the J gene TRBJ1-2, with D perhaps matching TRBD1 (6 bases). The V gene lost 0 bases and the J gene lost 3 bases, with 9 bases spanning the gap. The CDR3 has 14 amino acids. Germline lookup yields CDR1 SGHRS and CDR2 YFSETQ. The CDR3 nucleotides read TGCGCCAGCAGCTTGGTTTCAGGGGACTATGGCTACACCTTC. Translated: CASSLVSGDYGYTF.

This chain joins TRBV30 and TRBJ2-1, with D possibly TRBD2 on 6 matching bases. The CDR3 is made up of 14 amino acids. Trimming took off 3 bases at V and 3 bases at J, with 12 bases between the two ends. The germline V gene has CDR1 GTSNPN and CDR2 SVGIG (reference sequence). CDR3 protein: CAWSPGTGYNEQFF. The CDR3, as DNA: TGTGCCTGGAGCCCTGGGACTGGCTACAATGAGCAGTTCTTC.

The chain carries TRBV28 and TRBJ1-1, with TRBD1 identical over 10 bases. Germline V CDR1 and CDR2: MDHEN, SYDVKM. V was pared by 4 bases and J by 1 base, with 9 bases of the junction left unmatched. The CDR3 has 17 residues. The CDR3 DNA reads as TGTGCCAGCAGTTCCGACAGGGGGCGCGTTTCGAACACTGAAGCTTTCTTT. This sequence encodes CASSSDRGRVSNTEAFF. The full variable domain, with the rest looked up from reference TRBV28 and TRBJ1-1, is DVKVTQSSRYLVKRTGEKVFLECVQDMDHENMFWYRQDPGLGLRLIYFSYDVKMKEKGDIPEGYSVSREKKERFSLILESASTNQTSMYLCASSSDRGRVSNTEAFFGQGTRLTVV.

This clone has just a few counts. The V gene is TRBV9, the J gene TRBJ2-3; D gene unclear. CDR3 length: 16 amino acids. V gave up 4 bases and J gave up 4 bases, with 19 bases separating them. Per germline, CDR1 SGDLS and CDR2 YYNGEE. CDR3 sequence: CASSSQFGLGADTQYF. DNA for the CDR3: TGTGCCAGCAGCTCCCAGTTCGGCCTGGGCGCAGATACGCAGTATTTT.

The genes are TRBV28 and TRBJ2-1; 10 nucleotides align to TRBD1. The junction had 7 bases not matched to a gene; V was cut back by 6 bases and J by 5 bases. The CDR3 loop spans 15 amino acids. The germline CDR1 and CDR2 sequences are MDHEN and SYDVKM. CDR3 residues: CASRTGTGENNEQFF. The CDR3 DNA is TGTGCCAGCAGGACCGGGACAGGGGAAAACAATGAGCAGTTCTTC.

V and J are TRBV27 and TRBJ2-3; the D is unclear. The V and J ends lost 5 bases and 6 bases respectively, with 9 bases between them. The CDR3 is made up of 12 amino acids. Germline CDR1 is MNHEY and CDR2 is SMNVEV (reference sequence). CDR3: CASSPDWDTQYF. The CDR3, as DNA: TGTGCCAGCAGTCCCGACTGGGATACGCAGTATTTT.

The rearrangement joins TRBV6-6 to TRBJ2-1; D may be TRBD2 (5 bases). Germline-derived CDR1 and CDR2 are MNHNY and SVGAGI (reference sequence). The V and J ends lost 5 bases and 0 bases respectively, with 20 bases between them. This CDR3 has 18 amino acids. CDR3 nucleotides: TGTGCCAGCAGTCCCGGAGGTGGTAGCTCTTACTCCTACAATGAGCAGTTCTTC. This gives the protein CASSPGGGSSYSYNEQFF.

The chain links TRBV18 to TRBJ1-1; 7 bases line up with TRBD1. Germline values: CDR1 KGHSH, CDR2 LQKENI. CDR3 size: 14 residues. V shed 3 bases, J shed 4 bases, and the junction held 5 bases outside the gene matches. Here the CDR3 DNA reads TGTGCCAGCTCACCGGGACAGCGAGTCACTGAAGCTTTCTTT. Its translation: CASSPGQRVTEAFF.

The chain combines TRBV6-5 with TRBJ2-1, with 9 bases matching TRBD2. Germline loops: CDR1 MNHEY, CDR2 SVGAGI. The CDR3 runs to 13 residues. Unmatched junction bases numbered 5, after V lost 6 bases and J lost 8 bases. The CDR3 protein is CASRDSGGHEQFF. CDR3 coding DNA: TGTGCCAGCAGGGATAGCGGGGGCCATGAGCAGTTCTTC.

V gene TRBV7-2 combines with J gene TRBJ1-2, with TRBD1 identical over 8 bases. The CDR3 extends over 16 amino acids. Germline V gene data show CDR1 as SGHTA and CDR2 as FQGNSA. V trimming: 1 base; J trimming: 6 bases; junction bases outside the gene matches: 10. CDR3 amino acids: CASSLVLLQGGDGYTF. The CDR3 bases are TGTGCCAGCAGCTTAGTCCTCTTACAGGGGGGCGATGGCTACACCTTC.

V usage is TRBV5-1 and J usage is TRBJ1-1; the D gene is possibly TRBD1 (5 bases). This CDR3 spans 14 amino acids. V was pared by 6 bases and J by 5 bases, with 17 bases between. Germline CDR1 reads SGHRS; CDR2 reads YFSETQ. The CDR3 DNA reads as TGCGCCAGCATTACCCTCCCCGGGGGAACTGAAGCTTTCTTT. Translation gives CASITLPGGTEAFF.

V usage is TRBV6-1 and J usage is TRBJ1-1; D is ambiguous. This CDR3 is built from 15 residues. In germline, CDR1 is MNHNS, CDR2 SASEGT. V was cut by 1 base and J by 1 base, with 10 bases left in between. CDR3 nucleotides: TGTGCCAGCAGTGAAGGGAGGACGGCGAACACTGAAGCTTTCTTT. Translating gives CASSEGRTANTEAFF.

V usage is TRBV7-9 and J usage is TRBJ2-1; 9 nucleotides align to TRBD1. V was pared by 5 bases and J by 7 bases, with 12 bases of the junction left unmatched. Germline V gene sequence: CDR1 SEHNR, CDR2 FQNEAQ (reference sequence). This CDR3 is 16 amino acids long. CDR3 protein: CASSPPGGQGPNEQFF. The CDR3 DNA reads as TGTGCCAGCAGCCCCCCCGGGGGACAGGGCCCTAATGAGCAGTTCTTC.

The gene calls are TRBV19 and TRBJ2-1; no clear D gene. Deletions cut 3 bases from V and 10 bases from J, with 10 bases between. The germline V gene encodes CDR1 LNHDA and CDR2 SQIVND (reference sequence). The CDR3 totals 12 residues. This CDR3 is CASSIIRREQFF. The CDR3 nucleotides read TGTGCCAGTAGTATTATCCGGCGGGAGCAGTTCTTC.

The chain recombines TRBV11-3 with TRBJ2-7; 10 bases line up with TRBD2. The CDR3 runs 13 residues. The germline V gene encodes CDR1 SGHNT and CDR2 YENEEA. V lost 3 bases and J lost 6; bases outside the gene matches: 2. The DNA of the CDR3 is TGTGCCAGCAGCTTCAGACTAGCGGGCGAGCAGTACTTC. Translating gives CASSFRLAGEQYF.